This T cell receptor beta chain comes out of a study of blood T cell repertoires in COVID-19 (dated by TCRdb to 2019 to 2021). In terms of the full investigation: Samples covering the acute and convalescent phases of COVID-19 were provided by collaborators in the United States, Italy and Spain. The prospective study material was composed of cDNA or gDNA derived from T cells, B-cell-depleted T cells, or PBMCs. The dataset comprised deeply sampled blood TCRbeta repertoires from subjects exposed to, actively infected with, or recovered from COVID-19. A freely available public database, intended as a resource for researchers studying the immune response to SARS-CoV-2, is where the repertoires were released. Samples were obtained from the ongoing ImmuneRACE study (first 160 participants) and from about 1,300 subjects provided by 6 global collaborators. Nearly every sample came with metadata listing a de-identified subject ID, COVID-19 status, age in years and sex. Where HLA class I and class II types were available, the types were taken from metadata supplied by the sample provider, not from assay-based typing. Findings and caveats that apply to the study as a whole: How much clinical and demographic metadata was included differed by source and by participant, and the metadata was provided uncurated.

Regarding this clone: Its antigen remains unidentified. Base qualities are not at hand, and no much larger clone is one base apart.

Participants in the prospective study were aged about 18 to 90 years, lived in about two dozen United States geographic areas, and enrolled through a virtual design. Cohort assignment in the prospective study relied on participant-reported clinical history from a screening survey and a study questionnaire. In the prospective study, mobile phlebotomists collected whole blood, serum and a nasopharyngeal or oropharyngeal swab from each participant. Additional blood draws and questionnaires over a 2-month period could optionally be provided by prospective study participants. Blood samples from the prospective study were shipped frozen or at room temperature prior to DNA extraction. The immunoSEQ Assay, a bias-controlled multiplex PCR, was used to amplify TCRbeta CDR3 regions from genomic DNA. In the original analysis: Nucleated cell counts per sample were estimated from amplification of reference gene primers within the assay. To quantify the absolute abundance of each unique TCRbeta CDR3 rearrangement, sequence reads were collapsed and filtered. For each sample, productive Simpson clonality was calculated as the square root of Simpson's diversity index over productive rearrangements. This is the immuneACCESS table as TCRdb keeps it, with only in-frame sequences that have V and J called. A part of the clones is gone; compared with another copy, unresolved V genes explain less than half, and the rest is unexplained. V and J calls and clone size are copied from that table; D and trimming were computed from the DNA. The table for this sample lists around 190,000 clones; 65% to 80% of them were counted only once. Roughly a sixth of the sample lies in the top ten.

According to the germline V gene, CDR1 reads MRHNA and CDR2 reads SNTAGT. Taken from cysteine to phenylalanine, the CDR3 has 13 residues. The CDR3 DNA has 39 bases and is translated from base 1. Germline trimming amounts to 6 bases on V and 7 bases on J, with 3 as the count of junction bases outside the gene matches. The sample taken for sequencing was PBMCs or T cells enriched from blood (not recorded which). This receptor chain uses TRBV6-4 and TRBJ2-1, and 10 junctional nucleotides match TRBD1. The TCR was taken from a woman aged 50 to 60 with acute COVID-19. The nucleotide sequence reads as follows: TGTGCCAGCAGGGGACAGGGGACGAATGAGCAGTTCTTC. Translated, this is CASRGQGTNEQFF.